The 22 T cell receptor beta chains presented below share a single source sample, sequenced in a study of blood T cell repertoires in COVID-19. The protocol was immunoSEQ multiplex PCR, while the TCRdb copy is restricted to in-frame clones and leaves out a portion. The sample consists of 65,000 to 90,000 clones, 65% to 90% of them appearing once. Sequenced input: peripheral blood. The receptors derive from a woman aged 60-75 years with acute or convalescent COVID-19.

This clone is a singleton in its sample. This rearrangement joins TRBV6-1 to TRBJ2-3, with a weak D call TRBD2 (6 bases). V lost 3 bases and J 1 base, leaving 14 bases between the germline ends. From germline, CDR1 is MNHNS and CDR2 SASEGT. This CDR3 has 16 residues. In nucleotides, the CDR3 is TGTGCCAGCAGTGAGGCGCGGGGATTTGGCACAGATACGCAGTATTTT. Translated: CASSEARGFGTDTQYF.

The CDR3, as DNA: TGTGCCATCAGTGGGGGGGGCATGAACACTGAAGCTTTCTTT. Encoded protein: CAISGGGMNTEAFF. The chain uses TRBV10-3 and TRBJ1-1, with D possibly being TRBD1 (6 bases). Germline values: CDR1 ENHRY, CDR2 SYGVKD. Trimming pared 4 bases from V and 0 bases from J, leaving 9 bases between. CDR3 length: 14 residues.

V is TRBV27 and J is TRBJ1-6; possible D gene TRBD1, 6 bases. V was clipped by 5 bases and J by 7 bases, with 12 bases between them. The CDR3 has 14 residues. Germline CDR1 is MNHEY and CDR2 is SMNVEV (reference sequence). The CDR3 nucleotides read TGTGCCAGCAGTACCCGGACAGAGAATTCACCCCTCCACTTT. Protein: CASSTRTENSPLHF.

V gene TRBV12-3 or TRBV12-4 combines with J gene TRBJ1-1, with D hard to call. The CDR3 length is 11 residues. Trimming pared 7 bases from V and 8 bases from J, leaving 11 bases between. The CDR3 DNA follows: TGTGCCAGCACTTCAGACTACGAAGCTTTCTTT. The encoded protein is CASTSDYEAFF.

This clone was counted between two and nine times. The chain joins TRBV11-2 to TRBJ1-5; 7 bases map to TRBD1. Germline V lookup: CDR1 SGHAT, CDR2 FQNNGV. The ends lost 0 bases at V and 9 bases at J; junction bases unmatched: 5. The CDR3 extends over 14 amino acids. CDR3 sequence: CASSLETGVGPQHF. The CDR3 DNA reads TGTGCCAGCAGCTTAGAAACAGGGGTTGGGCCCCAGCATTTT.

This clone appeared a single time. The chain recombines TRBV5-4 with TRBJ2-5, with TRBD2 matching over 14 bases. There are 16 residues in the CDR3. J lost 2 bases, V lost 0 bases, and 0 bases had no gene match. CDR1 and CDR2 from the germline V gene are SGHNT and YYREEE (reference sequence). CDR3 residues: CASSLGLAGGQETQYF. For the CDR3, the DNA is TGTGCCAGCAGCTTGGGACTAGCGGGGGGGCAAGAGACCCAGTACTTC.

The chain carries TRBV5-6 and TRBJ2-7, with 10 bases fitting TRBD1. The length of the CDR3 is 14 residues. The J segment lost 5 bases and the V segment lost 3 bases, leaving 5 bases of the junction unmatched. CDR1 and CDR2 (germline): SGHDT, YYEEEE. The CDR3 region is CASSWGTGVDEQYF. Written as DNA, the CDR3 is TGTGCCAGCAGCTGGGGGACAGGGGTCGACGAGCAGTACTTC. The whole variable domain, remainder taken from reference TRBV5-6 and TRBJ2-7, is DAGVTQSPTHLIKTRGQQVTLRCSPKSGHDTVSWYQQALGQGPQFIFQYYEEEERQRGNFPDRFSGHQFPNYSSELNVNALLLGDSALYLCASSWGTGVDEQYFGPGTRLTVT.

The V gene is TRBV5-4, the J gene TRBJ1-1; 9 nucleotides agree with TRBD1. The CDR3 is 16 amino acids. With 3 bases clipped from V and 4 bases from J, the junction kept 10 bases outside the gene matches. Looked up from germline, CDR1 is SGHNT and CDR2 is YYREEE (reference sequence). The DNA of the CDR3 is TGTGCCAGCAGCTGGGGGGACAGGGTGAGGGGCACTGAAGCTTTCTTT. Residues: CASSWGDRVRGTEAFF.

This chain connects TRBV11-2 to TRBJ1-2; 9 bases line up with TRBD1. The germline V gene encodes CDR1 SGHAT and CDR2 FQNNGV. This CDR3 comprises 14 residues. The V gene end was trimmed by 0 bases and the J gene end by 8 bases; junction bases not matched to a gene: 4. CDR3 sequence: CASSLETGGRGYTF. The CDR3 bases are TGTGCCAGCAGCTTAGAAACAGGGGGCCGAGGCTACACCTTC. The full variable domain, rest sourced from reference TRBV11-2 and TRBJ1-2, is EAGVAQSPRYKIIEKRQSVAFWCNPISGHATLYWYQQILGQGPKLLIQFQNNGVVDDSQLPKDRFSAERLKGVDSTLKIQPAKLEDSAVYLCASSLETGGRGYTFGSGTRLTVV.

The chain combines TRBV6-5 with TRBJ2-2, with 7 bases fitting TRBD1. The CDR3 runs to 15 residues. CDR1 is MNHEY, CDR2 SVGAGI, per germline. V gave up 4 bases and J gave up 4 bases; unmatched junction bases: 6. CDR3 amino acids: CASSLRGHGTGELFF. The CDR3 DNA reads as TGTGCCAGCAGTTTAAGGGGGCATGGCACCGGGGAGCTGTTTTTT.

The sample holds one count of this clone. This rearrangement joins TRBV20-1 to TRBJ2-3; TRBD1 agrees at 7 bases. Trimming cost V 3 bases and J 2 bases; bases outside gene matches: 11. Germline V gene data show CDR1 as DFQATT and CDR2 as SNEGSKA (reference sequence). CDR3 length: 16 residues. The CDR3 region has the DNA TGCAGTGCTAGTAAGGGGGCAGGGGTCAACACAGATACGCAGTATTTT. Amino acids: CSASKGAGVNTDTQYF.

V is TRBV5-4 and J is TRBJ1-1; D is perhaps TRBD1 (5 bases). The ends were cut back, 4 bases at V and 0 bases at J, with 13 bases in the middle. The CDR3 covers 15 residues. Germline V gene sequence: CDR1 SGHNT, CDR2 YYREEE (reference sequence). CDR3 sequence (DNA): TGTGCCAGCAGCGGAGGGACTGCTATGAACACTGAAGCTTTCTTT. The encoded protein is CASSGGTAMNTEAFF. The full variable domain, in which reference TRBV5-4 and TRBJ1-1 provide the parts outside the CDR3, is ETGVTQSPTHLIKTRGQQVTLRCSSQSGHNTVSWYQQALGQGPQFIFQYYREEENGRGNFPPRFSGLQFPNYSSELNVNALELDDSALYLCASSGGTAMNTEAFFGQGTRLTVV.

The V gene is TRBV9, the J gene TRBJ1-1, with 8 positions matching TRBD1. Germline V gene lookup returns CDR1 SGDLS and CDR2 YYNGEE. The CDR3 is 14 amino acids. V shed 3 bases, J shed 4 bases, and the junction held 5 bases outside the gene matches. The CDR3 reads CASSAPQGGTEAFF. DNA of the CDR3: TGTGCCAGCAGCGCACCACAGGGGGGCACTGAAGCTTTCTTT. Combining the CDR3 with reference TRBV9 and TRBJ1-1 gives the whole variable domain DSGVTQTPKHLITATGQRVTLRCSPRSGDLSVYWYQQSLDQGLQFLIQYYNGEERAKGNILERFSAQQFPDLHSELNLSSLELGDSALYFCASSAPQGGTEAFFGQGTRLTVV.

This sequence joins TRBV19 and TRBJ1-2; 7 bases are a match to TRBD1. CDR3 length: 14 residues. In germline, CDR1 is LNHDA, CDR2 SQIVND (reference sequence). V lost 1 base, J lost 8 bases, and 7 bases stayed unmatched. In DNA, the CDR3 is TGTGCCAGTAGTATAGGGACAGGTCGTAGGGGCTACACCTTC. Translated: CASSIGTGRRGYTF.

This clone was observed a single time. DNA of the CDR3: TGTGCCAGCACCACAGGGGGTGGGGGCTACACCTTC. Translating it yields CASTTGGGGYTF. V and J are TRBV6-5 and TRBJ1-2; 8 nucleotides align to TRBD1. Trimming removed 7 bases from V and 8 bases from J; junction bases left unmatched: 6. The CDR3 extends over 12 amino acids. Per the germline V gene, CDR1 is MNHEY and CDR2 is SVGAGI.

This chain connects TRBV3-1 (or the pseudogene TRBV3-2) to TRBJ2-3, with D unresolved. The length of the CDR3 is 15 residues. V dropped 1 base and J dropped 0 bases, with 8 bases sitting between them. The germline CDR1 and CDR2 sequences are LGHDT and YNNKEL (reference sequence). The chain's CDR3 is CASSQGGASTDTQYF. CDR3 nucleotides: TGTGCCAGCAGCCAAGGAGGAGCCAGCACAGATACGCAGTATTTT.

The V gene is TRBV25-1, the J gene TRBJ1-1; D might be TRBD1 (5 bases). CDR1 MGHDK and CDR2 SYGVNS come from the germline V gene. The CDR3 consists of 14 residues. With 1 base removed from V and 4 bases from J, the gap between germline ends came to 10 bases. The CDR3 sequence is CASSESRVVTEAFF. The CDR3 region has the DNA TGTGCCAGCAGTGAATCCAGGGTGGTCACTGAAGCTTTCTTT. The whole variable domain, filled in from reference TRBV25-1 and TRBJ1-1, reads EADIYQTPRYLVIGTGKKITLECSQTMGHDKMYWYQQDPGMELHLIHYSYGVNSTEKGDLSSESTVSRIRTEHFPLTLESARPSHTSQYLCASSESRVVTEAFFGQGTRLTVV.

The rearrangement joins TRBV28 to TRBJ2-2, with 9 bases aligning to TRBD1. The CDR3 length is 15 residues. J was trimmed by 5 bases and V by 7 bases; bases with no gene match: 8. Germline V gives CDR1 MDHEN, CDR2 SYDVKM. The DNA of the CDR3 is TGTGCCAGCACCCCACAGGGGGCTCGAACCGGGGAGCTGTTTTTT. Protein: CASTPQGARTGELFF.

This sequence joins TRBV11-2 and TRBJ2-1, with D perhaps matching TRBD2 (5 bases). The V gene lost 1 base and the J gene lost 8 bases, with 9 bases spanning the gap. The CDR3 is 13 residues long. Germline V gene data show CDR1 as SGHAT and CDR2 as FQNNGV. Here the CDR3 reads CASSLGRGYEQFF. The CDR3 nucleotides are TGTGCCAGCAGCTTAGGTCGAGGGTATGAGCAGTTCTTC.

V gene TRBV6-6 combines with J gene TRBJ2-3, with a tentative D call TRBD2 (7 bases). Germline V gene sequence: CDR1 MNHNY, CDR2 SVGAGI (reference sequence). This CDR3 contains 14 residues. V was cut by 6 bases and J by 2 bases, with 12 bases left in between. CDR3 protein: CASSGGLDTDTQYF. The DNA of the CDR3 is TGTGCCAGCAGCGGGGGGCTGGACACAGATACGCAGTATTTT.

The chain links TRBV19 to TRBJ2-7, with unresolved D. V was pared by 1 base and J by 3 bases, with 7 bases between. Germline CDR1 is LNHDA and CDR2 is SQIVND (reference sequence). CDR3 length equals 13 residues. The CDR3 DNA sequence: TGTGCCAGTAGTATAGCGGTCTTCTACGAGCAGTACTTC. This codes for CASSIAVFYEQYF.

This clone has a single count. Here the CDR3 DNA reads TGTGCCAGCAGTCTTAGAGCTCTGGGAGACAATGAGCAGTTCTTC. It translates to CASSLRALGDNEQFF. The chain is built from TRBV11-2 and TRBJ2-1; maybe TRBD2 (5 bases). Germline V gives CDR1 SGHAT, CDR2 FQNNGV. The V end was cut by 6 bases, the J end by 5 bases, with 17 bases between. This CDR3 has 15 residues.